One T cell receptor beta chain is described in this entry. There are many counts of this clonotype. Its antigen specificity is not known. The sample holds no much larger clone one base away, and base qualities are not on file. The CDR3 goes from the cysteine to the phenylalanine over 15 residues. This entry keeps only the CDR3 DNA: 45 bases, framed from base 1. The germline V gene specifies SGHRS as CDR1 and YFSETQ as CDR2. Between the V and J ends, shortened by 4 bases and 11 bases respectively, the junction contains 22 bases. Data came from an Illumina HiSeq 2500. Quantitative 5'-RACE with molecular barcodes was used to prepare TCR beta libraries. Concerning the study's data processing: A new computational method, built on a probabilistic model of VDJ rearrangement, was used to identify disease-linked TCR variants. In-frame beta chains were kept once TCRdb had trimmed the public reads at Q25 with fastp and called clones with MiXCR. Each CDR3 protein gets just one entry, which takes the most common genes and DNA from the rows behind it. For this entry, the V and J calls and clone size follow TCRdb and not the study's own pipeline. The sample table shows about 510,000 distinct CDR3 sequences, and about 5.4% are seen once. The ten most abundant clones make up 3.5% of the sample.

The entry originates in a study of CD8 T cells in ankylosing spondylitis (dated by TCRdb to the late 2010s). A note on the overall study: To find TCR variants linked to disease, the study profiled T cell receptor beta repertoires in ankylosing spondylitis patients and healthy donors. The full study cohort was made up of 25 to 30 ankylosing spondylitis patients and about a hundred healthy donors. Peripheral blood samples were taken, and synovial fluid was additionally collected from ankylosing spondylitis patients. General study outcomes and caveats: Significant enrichment of the disease-linked clones was reported in matched synovial fluid samples from ankylosing spondylitis patients. A TCR beta motif of several highly homologous amino acid variants appeared characteristic of blood from ankylosing spondylitis patients. The disease-linked clones had a CD8+ phenotype and were found at relatively low frequencies in peripheral blood. Some motif variants had previously been reported in the synovial fluid and blood of reactive arthritis patients, which suggests shared mechanisms of disease initiation.

Recombination linked TRBV5-1 to TRBJ2-1; D gene: possibly TRBD1, on 6 matching bases. This clonotype was obtained from a male donor with ankylosing spondylitis. The sample was blood, either unsorted or a sorted T cell fraction (not recorded which). The sequenced DNA: TGCGCCAGCAGCCCCCCTGGCCAGGGGAGTATCCAGCAGTTCTTC. This translates into CASSPPGQGSIQQFF.